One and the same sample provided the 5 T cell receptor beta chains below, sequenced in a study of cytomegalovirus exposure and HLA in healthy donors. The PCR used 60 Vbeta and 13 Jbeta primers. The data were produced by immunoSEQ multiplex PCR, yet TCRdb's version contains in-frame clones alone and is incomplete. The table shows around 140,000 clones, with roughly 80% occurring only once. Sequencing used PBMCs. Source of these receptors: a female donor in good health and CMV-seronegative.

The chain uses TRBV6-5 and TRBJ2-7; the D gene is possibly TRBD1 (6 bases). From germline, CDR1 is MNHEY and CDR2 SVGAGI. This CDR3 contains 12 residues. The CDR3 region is CRLGQFSYEQYF. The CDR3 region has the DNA TGTCGGTTAGGACAGTTTTCCTACGAGCAGTACTTC.

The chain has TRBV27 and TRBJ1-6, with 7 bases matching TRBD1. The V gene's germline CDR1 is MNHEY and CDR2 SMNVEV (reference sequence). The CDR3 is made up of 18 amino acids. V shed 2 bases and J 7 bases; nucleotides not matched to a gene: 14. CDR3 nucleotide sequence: TGTGCCAGCAGTTTAGGGAGCTTCCGGGACAGTGGAAATTCACCCCTCCACTTT. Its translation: CASSLGSFRDSGNSPLHF.

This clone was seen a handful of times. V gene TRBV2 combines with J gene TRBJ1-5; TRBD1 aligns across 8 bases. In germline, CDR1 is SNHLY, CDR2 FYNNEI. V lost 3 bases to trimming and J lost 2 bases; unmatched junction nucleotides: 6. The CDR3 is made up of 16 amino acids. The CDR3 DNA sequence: TGTGCCAGCAGTGAGTGGCGGGGACAGGGCAATCAGCCCCAGCATTTT. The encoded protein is CASSEWRGQGNQPQHF.

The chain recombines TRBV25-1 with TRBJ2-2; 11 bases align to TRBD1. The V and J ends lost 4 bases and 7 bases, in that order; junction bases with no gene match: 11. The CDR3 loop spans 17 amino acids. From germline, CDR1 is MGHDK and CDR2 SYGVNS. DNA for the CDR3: TGTGCCAGCAGTGCAGGAGGACAGGGGGCGCATAACGGGGAGCTGTTTTTT. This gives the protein CASSAGGQGAHNGELFF.

CDR3 in amino acids: CASSFNPGQGVETQYF. DNA of the CDR3: TGTGCCAGCAGCTTTAACCCGGGACAGGGGGTAGAGACCCAGTACTTC. J is TRBJ2-5 and V is TRBV5-6; TRBD1 agrees at 11 bases. After removal of 2 bases from V and 4 bases from J, the junction contained 7 bases not matched to a gene. The CDR3 runs 16 residues. Looked up from germline, CDR1 is SGHDT and CDR2 is YYEEEE. Drawing the rest from reference TRBV5-6 and TRBJ2-5, the complete variable domain is DAGVTQSPTHLIKTRGQQVTLRCSPKSGHDTVSWYQQALGQGPQFIFQYYEEEERQRGNFPDRFSGHQFPNYSSELNVNALLLGDSALYLCASSFNPGQGVETQYFGPGTRLLVL.